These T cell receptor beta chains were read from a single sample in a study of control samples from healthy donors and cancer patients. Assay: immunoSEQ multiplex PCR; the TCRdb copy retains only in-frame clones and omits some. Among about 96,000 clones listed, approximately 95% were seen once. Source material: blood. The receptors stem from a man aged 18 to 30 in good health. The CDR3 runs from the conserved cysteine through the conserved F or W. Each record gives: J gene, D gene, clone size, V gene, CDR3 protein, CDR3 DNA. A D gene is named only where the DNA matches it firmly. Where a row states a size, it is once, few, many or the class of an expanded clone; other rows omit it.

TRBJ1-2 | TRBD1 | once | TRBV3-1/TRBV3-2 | CASSQDSTGRDYGYTF | TGTGCCAGCAGCCAAGATTCGACAGGGAGGGACTATGGCTACACCTTC
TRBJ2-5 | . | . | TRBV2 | CASIESRLQETQYF | TGTGCCAGCATAGAATCGCGGCTCCAAGAGACCCAGTACTTC
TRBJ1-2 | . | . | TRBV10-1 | CASSDADLTGCYGYTF | TGCGCCAGCAGTGACGCAGACCTGACTGGGTGCTATGGCTACACCTTC
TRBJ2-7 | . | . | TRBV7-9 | CASSLAVKGEQYF | TGTGCCAGCAGCTTAGCGGTAAAGGGCGAGCAGTACTTC
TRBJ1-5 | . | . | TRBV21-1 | CASSTGRANQPQHF | TGTGCCAGCAGCACGGGGCGGGCAAATCAGCCCCAGCATTTT
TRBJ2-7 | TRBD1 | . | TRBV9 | CASSVTGGAITQQYF | TGTGCCAGCAGCGTGACAGGGGGCGCGATAACCCAGCAGTACTTC
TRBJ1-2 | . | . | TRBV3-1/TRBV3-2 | CASSPLNGVDRINYGYTF | TGTGCCAGCAGCCCTCTAAACGGGGTAGACCGAATTAACTATGGCTACACCTTC
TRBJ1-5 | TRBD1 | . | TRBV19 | CATSTGGGQPQHF | TGTGCCACAAGCACAGGGGGCGGTCAGCCCCAGCATTTT
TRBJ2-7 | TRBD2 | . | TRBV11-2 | CASSLTSRYEQYF | TGTGCCAGCAGCTTGACTAGCAGGTACGAGCAGTACTTC
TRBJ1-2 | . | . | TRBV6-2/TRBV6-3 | CASSYRGGYTF | TGTGCCAGCAGTTATCGGGGTGGCTACACCTTC
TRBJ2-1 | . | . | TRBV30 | CAWSLGVTSYNEQFF | TGTGCCTGGAGTCTCGGGGTGACCTCCTACAATGAGCAGTTCTTC
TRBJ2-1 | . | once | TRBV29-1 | CSARWADNYNEQFF | TGCAGCGCCCGTTGGGCGGACAACTACAATGAGCAGTTCTTC
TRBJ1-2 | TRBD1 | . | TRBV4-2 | CASSPQGQAGALIFRYTF | TGTGCCAGCAGCCCCCAAGGACAGGCTGGCGCCCTGATTTTTCGCTACACCTTC
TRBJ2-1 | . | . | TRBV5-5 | CASSLEAYTGISYNEQFF | TGTGCCAGCAGCTTGGAGGCTTACACGGGGATTTCCTACAATGAGCAGTTCTTC
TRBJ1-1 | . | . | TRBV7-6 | CASSSTWGNTEAFF | TGTGCCAGCAGCTCCACATGGGGGAACACTGAAGCTTTCTTT
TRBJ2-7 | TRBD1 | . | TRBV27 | CASSTGQGGSEQYF | TGTGCCAGCAGTACTGGACAGGGAGGATCCGAGCAGTACTTC
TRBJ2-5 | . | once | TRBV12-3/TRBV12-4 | CASTISGETQYF | TGTGCCAGCACGATTTCTGGGGAGACCCAGTACTTC
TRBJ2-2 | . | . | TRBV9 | CASSPVDGGELFF | TGTGCCAGCAGCCCCGTTGACGGTGGCGAGCTGTTTTTT
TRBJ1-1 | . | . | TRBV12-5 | CASGSYDGGTSEAFF | TGTGCTAGTGGTTCCTATGATGGGGGGACCTCTGAAGCTTTCTTT
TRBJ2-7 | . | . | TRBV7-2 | CASSLGRPGTYEQYF | TGTGCCAGCAGCTTAGGTAGACCAGGAACCTACGAGCAGTACTTC
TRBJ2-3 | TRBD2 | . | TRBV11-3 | CASSSEGGVALQYF | TGTGCCAGCAGCTCAGAGGGAGGGGTCGCGTTGCAGTATTTT
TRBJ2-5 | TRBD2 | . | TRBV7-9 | CASSSPGLHGFETQYF | TGTGCCAGCAGCTCCCCGGGACTACATGGTTTCGAGACCCAGTACTTC
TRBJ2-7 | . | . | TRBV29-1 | CSVEGSTGTPYEQYF | TGCAGCGTTGAAGGCTCCACCGGGACGCCCTACGAGCAGTACTTC
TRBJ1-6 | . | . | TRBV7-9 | CASSWIEGWNSPLHF | TGTGCCAGCAGCTGGATTGAGGGGTGGAATTCACCCCTCCACTTT
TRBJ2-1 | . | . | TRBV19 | CASTKGLKMEGNEQFF | TGTGCCAGCACGAAGGGCTTGAAAATGGAGGGGAATGAGCAGTTCTTC
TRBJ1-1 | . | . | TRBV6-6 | CASTTWGNENTEAFF | TGTGCCAGCACTACATGGGGCAACGAGAACACTGAAGCTTTCTTT
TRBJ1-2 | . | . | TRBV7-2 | CASSLTSGIYGYTF | TGTGCCAGCAGCTTAACGTCAGGGATCTATGGCTACACCTTC
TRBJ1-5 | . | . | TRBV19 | CASSIDHTQQPQHF | TGTGCCAGTAGTATAGATCATACGCAACAGCCCCAGCATTTT
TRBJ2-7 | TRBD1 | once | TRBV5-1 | CASREGQGHEQYF | TGCGCCAGCAGGGAAGGACAGGGCCACGAGCAGTACTTC
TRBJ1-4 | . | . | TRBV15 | CATSSGYEVNEKLFF | TGTGCCACCAGCTCAGGATATGAGGTTAATGAAAAACTGTTTTTT
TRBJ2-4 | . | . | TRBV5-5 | CASSLAFNGQNIQYF | TGTGCCAGCAGCTTGGCTTTTAATGGGCAAAACATTCAGTACTTC
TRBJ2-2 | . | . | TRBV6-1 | CASSAQVQASMDGELFF | TGTGCCAGCAGTGCCCAAGTCCAGGCTAGCATGGACGGGGAGCTGTTTTTT
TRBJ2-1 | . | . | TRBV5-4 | CASRDNAEVNNEQFF | TGTGCCAGCAGGGATAACGCGGAAGTAAACAATGAGCAGTTCTTC
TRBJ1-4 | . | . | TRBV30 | CAWNLAEEKLFF | TGTGCCTGGAATTTGGCGGAAGAAAAACTGTTTTTT
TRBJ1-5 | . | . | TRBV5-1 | CASSLEGESNQPQHF | TGCGCCAGCAGCTTGGAGGGGGAATCCAATCAGCCCCAGCATTTT
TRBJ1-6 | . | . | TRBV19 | CASSPNDRNYNSPLHF | TGTGCCAGTAGCCCTAATGACAGGAATTATAATTCACCCCTCCACTTT
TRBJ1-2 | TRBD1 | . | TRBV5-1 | CASSPRDRELYGYTF | TGCGCCAGCAGCCCCCGGGACAGGGAGCTTTACGGCTACACCTTC
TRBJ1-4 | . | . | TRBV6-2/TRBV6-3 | CASSHRDKHATNEKLFF | TGTGCCAGCAGCCACCGGGACAAACATGCAACTAATGAAAAACTGTTTTTT
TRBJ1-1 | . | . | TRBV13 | CASSQGGRNTEAFF | TGTGCCAGCAGCCAAGGAGGGAGGAACACTGAAGCTTTCTTT
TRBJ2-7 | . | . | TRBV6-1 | CASSELAAIYEQYF | TGTGCCAGCAGTGAATTAGCAGCGATCTACGAGCAGTACTTC
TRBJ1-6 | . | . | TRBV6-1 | CASSELNWALHF | TGTGCCAGCAGTGAACTCAATTGGGCCCTCCACTTT
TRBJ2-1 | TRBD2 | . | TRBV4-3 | CASSPQAGGSYNEQFF | TGCGCCAGCAGCCCCCAGGCGGGAGGATCCTACAATGAGCAGTTCTTC
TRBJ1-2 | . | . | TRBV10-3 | CAISEQEGAGYTF | TGTGCCATCAGTGAACAGGAGGGTGCCGGCTACACCTTC
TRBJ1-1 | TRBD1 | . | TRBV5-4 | CASSGQGALNTEAFF | TGTGCCAGCAGCGGACAGGGGGCACTGAACACTGAAGCTTTCTTT
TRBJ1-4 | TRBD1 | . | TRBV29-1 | CSGGQGVNEKLFF | TGCAGCGGAGGACAGGGGGTTAATGAGAAACTGTTTTTT
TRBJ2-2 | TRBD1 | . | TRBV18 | CASSPRDRAFRELFF | TGTGCCAGCTCACCCCGGGACAGGGCGTTTCGGGAGCTGTTTTTT
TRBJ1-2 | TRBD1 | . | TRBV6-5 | CASRSEDRVQGYTF | TGTGCCAGCAGGAGCGAGGACAGGGTTCAAGGCTACACCTTC
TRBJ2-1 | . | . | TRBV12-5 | CASGLGGGHYNEQFF | TGTGCTAGTGGTTTGGGCGGGGGACACTACAATGAGCAGTTCTTC
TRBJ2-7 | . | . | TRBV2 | CASSGDRAYEQYF | TGTGCCAGCAGCGGGGACCGCGCCTACGAGCAGTACTTC
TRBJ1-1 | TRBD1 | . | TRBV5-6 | CASREGGFVNTEAFF | TGTGCCAGCAGGGAAGGGGGCTTTGTTAACACTGAAGCTTTCTTT
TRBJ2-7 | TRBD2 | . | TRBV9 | CASSLGSGSEYEQYF | TGTGCCAGCAGCCTTGGTAGCGGGAGCGAGTACGAGCAGTACTTC
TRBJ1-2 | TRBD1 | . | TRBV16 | CASSRTGVPNYGYTF | TGTGCCAGCAGCCGTACAGGGGTGCCTAACTATGGCTACACCTTC
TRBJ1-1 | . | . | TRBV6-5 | CAVAKDQGPTEAFF | TGTGCCGTGGCCAAGGATCAGGGGCCCACTGAAGCTTTCTTT